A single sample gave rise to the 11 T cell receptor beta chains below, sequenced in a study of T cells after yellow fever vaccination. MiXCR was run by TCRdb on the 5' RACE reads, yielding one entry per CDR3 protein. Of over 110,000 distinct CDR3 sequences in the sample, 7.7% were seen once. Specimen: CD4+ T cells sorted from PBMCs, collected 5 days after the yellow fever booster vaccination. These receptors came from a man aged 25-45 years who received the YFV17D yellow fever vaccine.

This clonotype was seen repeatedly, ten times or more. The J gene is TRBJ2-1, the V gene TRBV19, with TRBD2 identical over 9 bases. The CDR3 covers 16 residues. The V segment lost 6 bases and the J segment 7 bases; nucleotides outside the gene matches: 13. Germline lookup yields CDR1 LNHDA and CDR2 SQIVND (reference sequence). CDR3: CASRRTGTSIMNEQFF. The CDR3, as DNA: TGTGCCAGTAGAAGAACCGGGACTAGCATCATGAATGAGCAGTTCTTC.

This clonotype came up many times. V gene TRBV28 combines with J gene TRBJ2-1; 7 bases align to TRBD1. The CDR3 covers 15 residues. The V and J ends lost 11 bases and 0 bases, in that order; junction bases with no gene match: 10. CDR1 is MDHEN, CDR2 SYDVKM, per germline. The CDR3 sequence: CAPWTGPCSYNEQFF. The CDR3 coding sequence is TGTGCCCCATGGACAGGCCCTTGCTCCTACAATGAGCAGTTCTTC. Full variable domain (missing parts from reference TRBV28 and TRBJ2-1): DVKVTQSSRYLVKRTGEKVFLECVQDMDHENMFWYRQDPGLGLRLIYFSYDVKMKEKGDIPEGYSVSREKKERFSLILESASTNQTSMYLCAPWTGPCSYNEQFFGPGTRLTVL.

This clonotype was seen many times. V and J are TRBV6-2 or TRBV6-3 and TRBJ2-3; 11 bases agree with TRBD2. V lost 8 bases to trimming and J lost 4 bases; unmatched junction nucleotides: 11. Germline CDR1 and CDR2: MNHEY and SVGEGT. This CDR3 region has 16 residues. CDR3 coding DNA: TGTGCCAGCCTAAAACGGTTAGCGGGAGGGCCAGATACGCAGTATTTT. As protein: CASLKRLAGGPDTQYF.

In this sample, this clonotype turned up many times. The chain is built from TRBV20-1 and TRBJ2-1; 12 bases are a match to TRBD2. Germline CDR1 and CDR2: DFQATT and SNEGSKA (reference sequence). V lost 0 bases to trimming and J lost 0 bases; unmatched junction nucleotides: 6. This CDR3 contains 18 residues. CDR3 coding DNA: TGCAGTGCTAGAGAAGGACAGGGACTAGCGGGCTCCTACAATGAGCAGTTCTTC. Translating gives CSAREGQGLAGSYNEQFF.

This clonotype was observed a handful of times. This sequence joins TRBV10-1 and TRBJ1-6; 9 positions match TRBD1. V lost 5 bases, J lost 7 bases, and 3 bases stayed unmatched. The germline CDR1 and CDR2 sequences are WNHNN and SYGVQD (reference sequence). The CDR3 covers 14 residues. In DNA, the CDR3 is TGCGCCAGCAGTATGGGGACAGGGAATTCACCCCTCCACTTT. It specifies CASSMGTGNSPLHF.

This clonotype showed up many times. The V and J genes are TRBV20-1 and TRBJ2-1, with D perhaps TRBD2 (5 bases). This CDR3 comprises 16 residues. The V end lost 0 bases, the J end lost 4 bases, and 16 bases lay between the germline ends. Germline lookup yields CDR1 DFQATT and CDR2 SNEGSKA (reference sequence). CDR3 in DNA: TGCAGTGCTAGAGATCTGACCCTAGCTGGTTACAATGAGCAGTTCTTC. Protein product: CSARDLTLAGYNEQFF.

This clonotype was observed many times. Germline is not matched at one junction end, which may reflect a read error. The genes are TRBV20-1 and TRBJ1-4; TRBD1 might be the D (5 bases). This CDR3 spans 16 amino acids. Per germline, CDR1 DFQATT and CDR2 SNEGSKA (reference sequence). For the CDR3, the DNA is TGCAGTGCTGCCGGACTAAGAGGGGTTACTAGTGAAAAACTGTTTTTT. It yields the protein CSAAGLRGVTSEKLFF.

CDR3 in amino acids: CATQPGGVYEQYF. The DNA for the CDR3 is TGTGCCACACAGCCGGGGGGTGTGTACGAGCAGTACTTC. The J gene is TRBJ2-7, the V gene TRBV21-1; the D segment call TRBD1 is taken from the table without a DNA check. TRBV21-1 represents a pseudogene. The CDR3 runs 13 residues.

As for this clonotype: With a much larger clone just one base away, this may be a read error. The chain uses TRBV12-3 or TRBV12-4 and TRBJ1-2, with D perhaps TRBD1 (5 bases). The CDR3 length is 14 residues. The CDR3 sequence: CASARGSGHYRYTF. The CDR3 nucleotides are TGTGCCTCCGCGAGGGGAAGCGGTCACTATCGCTACACCTTC.

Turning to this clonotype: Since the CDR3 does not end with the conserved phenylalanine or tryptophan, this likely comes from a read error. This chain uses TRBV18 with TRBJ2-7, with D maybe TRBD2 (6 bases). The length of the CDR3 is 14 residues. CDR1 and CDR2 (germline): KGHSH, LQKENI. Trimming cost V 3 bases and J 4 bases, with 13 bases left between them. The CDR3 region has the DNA TGTGCCAGCTCACCTATGAAAGGACTATACGAGCAGTACCTC. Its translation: CASSPMKGLYEQYL.

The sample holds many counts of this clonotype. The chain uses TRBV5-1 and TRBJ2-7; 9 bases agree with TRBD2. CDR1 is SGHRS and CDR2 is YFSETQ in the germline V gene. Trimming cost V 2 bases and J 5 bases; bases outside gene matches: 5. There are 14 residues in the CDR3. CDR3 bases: TGCGCCAGCAGCTTTTTAGCGGGAGCTGACGAGCAGTACTTC. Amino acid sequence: CASSFLAGADEQYF.